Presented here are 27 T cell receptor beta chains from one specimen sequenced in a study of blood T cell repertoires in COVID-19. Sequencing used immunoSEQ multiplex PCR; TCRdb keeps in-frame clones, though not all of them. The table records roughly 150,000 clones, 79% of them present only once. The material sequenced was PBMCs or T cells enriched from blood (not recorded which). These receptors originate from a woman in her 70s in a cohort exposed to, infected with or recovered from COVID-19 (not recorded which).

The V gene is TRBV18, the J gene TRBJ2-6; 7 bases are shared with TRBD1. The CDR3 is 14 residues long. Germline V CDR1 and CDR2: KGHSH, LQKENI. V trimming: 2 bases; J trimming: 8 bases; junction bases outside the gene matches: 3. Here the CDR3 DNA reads TGTGCCAGCTCACCAGAGACAGGGCCCAACGTCCTGACTTTC. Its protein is CASSPETGPNVLTF.

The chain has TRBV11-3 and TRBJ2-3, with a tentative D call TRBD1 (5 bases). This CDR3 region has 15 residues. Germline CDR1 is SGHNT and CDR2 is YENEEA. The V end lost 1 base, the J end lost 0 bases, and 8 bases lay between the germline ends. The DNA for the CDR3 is TGTGCCAGCAGCTTAGGACAGACTAGCACAGATACGCAGTATTTT. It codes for CASSLGQTSTDTQYF.

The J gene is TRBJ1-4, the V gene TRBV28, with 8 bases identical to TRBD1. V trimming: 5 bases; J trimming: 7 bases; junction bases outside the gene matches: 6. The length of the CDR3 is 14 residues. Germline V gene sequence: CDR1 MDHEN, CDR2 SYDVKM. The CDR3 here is CASSGQGVGEKLFF. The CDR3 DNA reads TGTGCCAGCAGTGGACAGGGAGTGGGTGAAAAACTGTTTTTT.

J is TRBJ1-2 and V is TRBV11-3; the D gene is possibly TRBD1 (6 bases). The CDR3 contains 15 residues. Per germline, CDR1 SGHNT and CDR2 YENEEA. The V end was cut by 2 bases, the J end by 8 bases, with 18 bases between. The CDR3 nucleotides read TGTGCCAGCAGCTTAAATAGGGGGGGAACAATGGGCTACACCTTC. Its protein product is CASSLNRGGTMGYTF.

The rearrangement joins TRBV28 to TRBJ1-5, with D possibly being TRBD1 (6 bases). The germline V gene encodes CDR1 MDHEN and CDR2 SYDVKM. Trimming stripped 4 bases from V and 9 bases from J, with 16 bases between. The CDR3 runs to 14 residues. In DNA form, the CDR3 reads TGTGCCAGCAGTTATAGCACAGGGATCGGGCCCCAGCATTTT. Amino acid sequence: CASSYSTGIGPQHF.

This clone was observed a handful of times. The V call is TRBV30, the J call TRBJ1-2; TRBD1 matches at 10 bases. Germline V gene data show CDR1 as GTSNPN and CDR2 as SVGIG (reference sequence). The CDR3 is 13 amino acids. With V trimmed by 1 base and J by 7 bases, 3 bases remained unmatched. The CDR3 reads CAWSGQGASGYTF. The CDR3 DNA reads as TGTGCCTGGAGTGGACAGGGGGCTTCTGGCTACACCTTC.

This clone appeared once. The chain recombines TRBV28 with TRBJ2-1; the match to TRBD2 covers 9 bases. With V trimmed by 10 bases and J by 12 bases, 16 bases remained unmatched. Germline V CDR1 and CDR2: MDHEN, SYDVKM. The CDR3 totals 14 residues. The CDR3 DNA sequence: TGTGCCACCCGACTAGCGGAGTTCCCCTCGGGGCAGTTCTTC. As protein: CATRLAEFPSGQFF. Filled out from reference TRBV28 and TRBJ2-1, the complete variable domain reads DVKVTQSSRYLVKRTGEKVFLECVQDMDHENMFWYRQDPGLGLRLIYFSYDVKMKEKGDIPEGYSVSREKKERFSLILESASTNQTSMYLCATRLAEFPSGQFFGPGTRLTVL.

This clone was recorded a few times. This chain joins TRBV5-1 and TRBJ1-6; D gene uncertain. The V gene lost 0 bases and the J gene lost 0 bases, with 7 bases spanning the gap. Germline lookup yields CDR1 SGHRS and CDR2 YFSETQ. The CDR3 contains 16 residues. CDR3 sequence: CASSLAGSSYNSPLHF. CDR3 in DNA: TGCGCCAGCAGCTTGGCCGGTAGCTCCTATAATTCACCCCTCCACTTT.

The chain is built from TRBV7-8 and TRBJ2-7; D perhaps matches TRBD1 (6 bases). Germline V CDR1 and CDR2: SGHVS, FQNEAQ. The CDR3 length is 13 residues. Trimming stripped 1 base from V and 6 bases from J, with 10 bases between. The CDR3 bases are TGTGCCAGCAGCTTAGAGCTACAGGGCGAGCAGTACTTC. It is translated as CASSLELQGEQYF.

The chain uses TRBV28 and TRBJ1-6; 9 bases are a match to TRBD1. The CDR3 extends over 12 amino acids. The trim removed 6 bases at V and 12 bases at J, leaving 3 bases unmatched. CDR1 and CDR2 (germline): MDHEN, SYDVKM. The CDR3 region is CASRTGGGPLHF. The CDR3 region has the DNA TGTGCCAGCAGAACAGGGGGCGGACCCCTCCACTTT.

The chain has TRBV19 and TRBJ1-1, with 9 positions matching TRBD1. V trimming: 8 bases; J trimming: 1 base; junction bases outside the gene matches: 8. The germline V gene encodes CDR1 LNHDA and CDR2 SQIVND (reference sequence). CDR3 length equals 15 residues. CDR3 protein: CASSDRGGSNTEAFF. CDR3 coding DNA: TGTGCCAGTTCGGACAGGGGAGGTTCGAACACTGAAGCTTTCTTT.

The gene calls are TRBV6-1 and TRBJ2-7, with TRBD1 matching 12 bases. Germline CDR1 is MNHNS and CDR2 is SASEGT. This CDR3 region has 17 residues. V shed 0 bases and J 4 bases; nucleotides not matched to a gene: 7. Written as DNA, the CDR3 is TGTGCCAGCAGTGAAGCGATCTGGGACAGGGGGCCGTACGAGCAGTACTTC. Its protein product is CASSEAIWDRGPYEQYF.

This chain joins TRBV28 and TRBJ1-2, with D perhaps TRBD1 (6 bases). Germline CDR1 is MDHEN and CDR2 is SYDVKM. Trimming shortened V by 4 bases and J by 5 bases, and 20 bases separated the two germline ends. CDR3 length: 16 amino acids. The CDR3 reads CASSSRDTRALYGYTF. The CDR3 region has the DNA TGTGCCAGCAGTTCCCGGGACACTAGGGCCCTATATGGCTACACCTTC.

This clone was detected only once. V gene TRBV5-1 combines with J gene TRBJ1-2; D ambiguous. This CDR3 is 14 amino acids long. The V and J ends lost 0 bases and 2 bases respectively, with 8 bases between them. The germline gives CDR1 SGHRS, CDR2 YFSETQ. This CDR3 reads CASSLEAGNYGYTF. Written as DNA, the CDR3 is TGCGCCAGCAGCTTGGAGGCGGGGAACTATGGCTACACCTTC.

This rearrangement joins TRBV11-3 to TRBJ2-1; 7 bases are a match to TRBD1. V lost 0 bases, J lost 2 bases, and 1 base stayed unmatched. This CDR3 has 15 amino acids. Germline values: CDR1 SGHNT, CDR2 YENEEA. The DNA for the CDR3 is TGTGCCAGCAGCTTAGAACAGGGGACCTACAATGAGCAGTTCTTC. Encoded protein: CASSLEQGTYNEQFF.

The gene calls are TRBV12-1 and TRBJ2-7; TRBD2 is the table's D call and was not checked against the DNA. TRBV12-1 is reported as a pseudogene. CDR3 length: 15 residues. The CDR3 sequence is CASSFGRGLLCEQYF. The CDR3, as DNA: TGTGCCAGCAGCTTTGGGAGGGGACTTCTCTGCGAGCAGTACTTC.

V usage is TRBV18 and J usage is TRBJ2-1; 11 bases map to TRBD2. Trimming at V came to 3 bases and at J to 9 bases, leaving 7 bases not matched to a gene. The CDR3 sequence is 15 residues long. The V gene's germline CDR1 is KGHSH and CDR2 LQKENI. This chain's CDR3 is CASSPQTSGKGEQFF. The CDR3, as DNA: TGTGCCAGCTCACCTCAGACTAGCGGGAAGGGTGAGCAGTTCTTC.

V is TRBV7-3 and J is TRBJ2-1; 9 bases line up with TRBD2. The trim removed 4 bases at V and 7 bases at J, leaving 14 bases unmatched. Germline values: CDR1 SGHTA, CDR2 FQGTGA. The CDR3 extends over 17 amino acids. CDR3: CASSSAYSGRLGNEQFF. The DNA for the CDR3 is TGTGCCAGCAGCTCGGCCTATAGCGGGAGATTGGGGAATGAGCAGTTCTTC.

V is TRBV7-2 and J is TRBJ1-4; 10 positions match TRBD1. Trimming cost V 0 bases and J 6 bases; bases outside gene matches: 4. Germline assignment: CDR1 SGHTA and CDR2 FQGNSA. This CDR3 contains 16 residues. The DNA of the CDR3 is TGTGCCAGCAGCTTAGCGCAAGGACAGGGGGATGAAAAACTGTTTTTT. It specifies CASSLAQGQGDEKLFF.

DNA of the CDR3: TGTGCCAGCAAGACTCCCAGCTCCTACGAGCAGTACTTC. Encoded protein: CASKTPSSYEQYF. The chain combines TRBV28 with TRBJ2-7; D is undetermined. Germline values: CDR1 MDHEN, CDR2 SYDVKM. V was clipped by 7 bases and J by 0 bases, with 10 bases between them. CDR3 length equals 13 residues.

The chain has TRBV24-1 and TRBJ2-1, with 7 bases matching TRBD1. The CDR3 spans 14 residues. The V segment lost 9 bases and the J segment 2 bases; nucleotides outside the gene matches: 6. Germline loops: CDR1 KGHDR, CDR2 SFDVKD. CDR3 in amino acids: CATSLGTAYNEQFF. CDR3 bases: TGTGCCACCTCCCTCGGGACAGCCTACAATGAGCAGTTCTTC.

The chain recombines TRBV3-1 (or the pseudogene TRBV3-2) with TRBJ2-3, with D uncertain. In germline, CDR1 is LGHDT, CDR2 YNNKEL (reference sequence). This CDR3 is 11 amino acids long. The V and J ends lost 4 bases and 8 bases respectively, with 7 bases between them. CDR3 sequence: CASSLPGTQYF. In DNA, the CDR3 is TGTGCCAGCAGCCTCCCAGGTACGCAGTATTTT.

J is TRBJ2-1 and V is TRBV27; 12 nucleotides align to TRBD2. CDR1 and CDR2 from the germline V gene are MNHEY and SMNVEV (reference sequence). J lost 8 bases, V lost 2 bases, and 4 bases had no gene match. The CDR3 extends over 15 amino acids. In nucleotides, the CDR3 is TGTGCCAGCAGTTTACTAGCGGGGGGGGCGTATGAGCAGTTCTTC. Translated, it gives CASSLLAGGAYEQFF.

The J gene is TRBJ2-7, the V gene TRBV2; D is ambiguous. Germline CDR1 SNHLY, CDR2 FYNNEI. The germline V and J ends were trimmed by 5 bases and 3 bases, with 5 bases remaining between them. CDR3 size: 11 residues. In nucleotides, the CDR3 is TGTGCCAGCAGTCAACTCTACGAGCAGTACTTC. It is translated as CASSQLYEQYF.

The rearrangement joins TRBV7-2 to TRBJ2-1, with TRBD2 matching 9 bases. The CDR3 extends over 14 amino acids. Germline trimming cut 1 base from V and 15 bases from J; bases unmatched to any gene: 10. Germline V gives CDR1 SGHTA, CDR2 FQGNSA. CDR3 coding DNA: TGTGCCAGCAGCTTAGGAACCCTAGCGGGAAGGCGGTTCTTC. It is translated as CASSLGTLAGRRFF.

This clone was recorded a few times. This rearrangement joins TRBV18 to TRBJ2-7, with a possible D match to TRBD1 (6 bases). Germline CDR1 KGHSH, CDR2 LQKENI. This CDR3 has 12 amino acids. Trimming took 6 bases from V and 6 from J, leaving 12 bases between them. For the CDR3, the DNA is TGTGCCAGCTCTCTACAGGGTGGCGAGCAGTACTTC. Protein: CASSLQGGEQYF.

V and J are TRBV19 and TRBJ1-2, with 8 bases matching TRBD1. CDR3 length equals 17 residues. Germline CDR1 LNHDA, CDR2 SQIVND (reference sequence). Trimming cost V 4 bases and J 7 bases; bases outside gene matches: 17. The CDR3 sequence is CASSRGLDRASGFGYTF. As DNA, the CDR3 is TGTGCCAGTAGTAGGGGGCTGGACAGGGCCTCTGGGTTTGGCTACACCTTC. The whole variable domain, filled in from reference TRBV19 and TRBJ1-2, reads DGGITQSPKYLFRKEGQNVTLSCEQNLNHDAMYWYRQDPGQGLRLIYYSQIVNDFQKGDIAEGYSVSREKKESFPLTVTSAQKNPTAFYLCASSRGLDRASGFGYTFGSGTRLTVV.